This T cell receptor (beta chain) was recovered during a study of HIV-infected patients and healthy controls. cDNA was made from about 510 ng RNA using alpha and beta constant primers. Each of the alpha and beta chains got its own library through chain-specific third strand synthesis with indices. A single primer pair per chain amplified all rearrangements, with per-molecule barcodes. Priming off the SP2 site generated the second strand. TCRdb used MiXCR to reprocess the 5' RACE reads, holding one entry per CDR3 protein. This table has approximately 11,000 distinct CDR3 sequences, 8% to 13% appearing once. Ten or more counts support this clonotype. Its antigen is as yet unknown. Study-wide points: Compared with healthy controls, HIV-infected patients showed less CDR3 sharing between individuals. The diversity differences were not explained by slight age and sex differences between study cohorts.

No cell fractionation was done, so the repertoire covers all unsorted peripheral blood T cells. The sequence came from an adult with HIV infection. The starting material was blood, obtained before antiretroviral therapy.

The CDR3 nucleotides read TGTGCCAGCAGATTGGACACTGGGATCTACGAGCAGTACTTC. It is translated as CASRLDTGIYEQYF. V and J are TRBV7-2 and TRBJ2-7; weak D call: TRBD1 (5 bases). The CDR3 contains 14 residues. Germline-derived CDR1 and CDR2 are SGHTA and FQGNSA. V was cut by 6 bases and J by 3 bases, with 15 bases left in between.